The clone carrying this T cell receptor (beta chain) was detected a few times. The CDR3 has 15 amino acids. The V gene's germline CDR1 is MNHEY and CDR2 SVGEGT. V lost 2 bases to trimming and J lost 10 bases, with 18 bases between them. One entry per CDR3 protein results from TCRdb running MiXCR on the reads. The table has nearly 650,000 distinct CDR3 sequences, less than 25% seen once. The source of the sample is a study of T cell repertoires in cytomegalovirus infection. The source is a human donor in good health (CMV status not recorded). Some clones in this sample may be carry-over from other donors' samples. V gene TRBV6-2 or TRBV6-3 combines with J gene TRBJ2-1; either TRBD1 or TRBD2 may fit D (5 bases each). Sequences were obtained from CD8+ T cells from PBMCs. CDR3 residues: CASSYNSGRPPEQFF. In nucleotides, the CDR3 is TGTGCCAGCAGTTACAACTCAGGGAGACCTCCCGAGCAGTTCTTC.